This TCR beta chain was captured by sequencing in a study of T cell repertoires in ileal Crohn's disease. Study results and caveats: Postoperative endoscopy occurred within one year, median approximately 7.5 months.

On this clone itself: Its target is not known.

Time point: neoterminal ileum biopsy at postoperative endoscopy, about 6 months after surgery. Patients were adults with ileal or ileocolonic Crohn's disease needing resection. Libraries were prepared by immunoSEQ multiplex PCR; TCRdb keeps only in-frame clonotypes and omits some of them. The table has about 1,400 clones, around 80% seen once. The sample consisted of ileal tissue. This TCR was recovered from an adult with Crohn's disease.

The CDR3 spells CASSLGGTPKQYF. The CDR3 bases are TGTGCCAGCAGCTTAGGAGGGACACCAAAACAGTACTTC. The V call is TRBV11-2, the J call TRBJ2-4; perhaps TRBD1 as D (6 bases). The CDR3 sequence is 13 residues long. The V gene's germline CDR1 is SGHAT and CDR2 FQNNGV. The ends were cut back, 1 base at V and 13 bases at J, with 14 bases in the middle.